In this sample, the clone carrying this T cell receptor beta chain turned up once. Its target is unknown. 60 Vbeta and 13 Jbeta primers were used in PCR. Authors' analysis steps: Later analysis identified 88 million or so unique TCR beta chains, some 10 million shared. Some clones are missing from TCRdb's copy, which holds only in-frame ones; the method was immunoSEQ multiplex PCR. That table gives V, J and clone size, and the DNA gave D and trimming. The top ten hold roughly 3.5% of the sample, which has about 160,000 clones, roughly 77% seen once. The sample comes from a study of cytomegalovirus exposure and HLA in healthy donors. Study background: Ancestry clustering placed 70% to 90% of 350 to 500 genotyped donors in the Caucasian-associated cluster. General study points: Common viral pathogens seemed, in a later analysis, to connect with several of the most significant clusters.

Trimming took 6 bases from V and 2 from J; bases not matched to a gene: 5. Germline lookup yields CDR1 LNHDA and CDR2 SQIVND (reference sequence). This CDR3 spans 14 amino acids. The V call is TRBV19, the J call TRBJ1-2; 8 bases match TRBD1. This sequence was found in a man aged 30 to 39 in good health and CMV-seropositive. Source material: PBMCs. The CDR3 region is CASSTAGGNYGYTF. For the CDR3, the DNA is TGTGCCAGTAGCACAGCAGGGGGCAACTATGGCTACACCTTC.